The 25 T cell receptor beta chains listed next were all sequenced from one sample in a study of blood T cell repertoires in COVID-19. Sequencing used immunoSEQ multiplex PCR; TCRdb keeps in-frame clones, though not all of them. The sample contains some 390,000 clones, approximately 90% of which appear only once. Sequenced input: PBMCs or T cells enriched from blood (not recorded which). The receptor set was obtained from a man aged 30-40 years who had recovered from COVID-19.

V is TRBV21-1 and J is TRBJ1-2; the tabulated D call, TRBD1, remains unverified against the DNA. TRBV21-1 is given as a pseudogene. This CDR3 has 16 residues. Here the CDR3 DNA reads TGTGCCAGCAGTCGGACAGGACCTTTGTTGAGGTATGGCTACACCTTC. As protein: CASSRTGPLLRYGYTF.

The chain uses TRBV2 and TRBJ2-2; D is undetermined. This CDR3 is 15 amino acids long. The V end was cut by 5 bases, the J end by 4 bases, with 14 bases between. CDR1 and CDR2 (germline): SNHLY, FYNNEI. The chain's CDR3 is CASSLSVSGTGELFF. CDR3 coding DNA: TGTGCCAGCAGTTTGAGCGTTTCTGGCACCGGGGAGCTGTTTTTT.

The chain carries TRBV10-3 and TRBJ2-1, with TRBD2 matching over 8 bases. V shed 2 bases and J 6 bases; nucleotides not matched to a gene: 12. CDR1 ENHRY and CDR2 SYGVKD come from the germline V gene. This CDR3 is 17 amino acids long. CDR3: CAISEAPLVSGINEQFF. CDR3 bases: TGTGCCATCAGTGAGGCCCCCTTGGTTAGCGGGATCAATGAGCAGTTCTTC.

This CDR3 is CASSVSVGSSYEQYF. In nucleotides, the CDR3 is TGTGCCAGCAGCGTGTCAGTGGGGAGCTCCTACGAGCAGTACTTC. This rearrangement joins TRBV9 to TRBJ2-7; TRBD2 is a possible D gene (5 bases). The V gene's germline CDR1 is SGDLS and CDR2 YYNGEE. The CDR3 is 15 amino acids. V lost 2 bases and J lost 0, with 12 bases in between.

The chain has TRBV27 and TRBJ1-2; D not resolved. This CDR3 has 13 residues. Trimming pared 6 bases from V and 1 base from J, leaving 9 bases between. CDR1 is MNHEY, CDR2 SMNVEV, per germline (reference sequence). The DNA for the CDR3 is TGTGCCAGCAGCTTAACATTTAACTATGGCTACACCTTC. This gives the protein CASSLTFNYGYTF.

This clone appeared a single time. The rearrangement joins TRBV11-2 to TRBJ1-3; 10 positions agree with TRBD1. Germline V gene lookup returns CDR1 SGHAT and CDR2 FQNNGV. CDR3 length equals 14 residues. With V trimmed by 6 bases and J by 5 bases, 4 bases remained unmatched. The CDR3 sequence: CASSPDRGRNTIYF. CDR3 sequence (DNA): TGTGCCAGCAGTCCGGACAGGGGGAGAAACACCATATATTTT.

V usage is TRBV4-1 and J usage is TRBJ2-5; TRBD1 matches at 7 bases. The V gene's germline CDR1 is MGHRA and CDR2 YSYEKL. Germline trimming cut 5 bases from V and 3 bases from J; bases unmatched to any gene: 3. The CDR3 consists of 13 residues. The CDR3 here is CASSNQGEETQYF. The CDR3 nucleotides are TGCGCCAGCAGCAATCAGGGGGAAGAGACCCAGTACTTC.

This clone was detected once. This sample includes further DNA sequences coding for the same CDR3. The CDR3, as DNA: TGTGCCAGCAGTTTCGGACAGGGAGGCGGCTACACCTTC. Translation: CASSFGQGGGYTF. The chain is built from TRBV6-5 and TRBJ1-2, with TRBD1 matching over 8 bases. Germline V lookup: CDR1 MNHEY, CDR2 SVGAGI. With V trimmed by 4 bases and J by 8 bases, 6 bases remained unmatched. CDR3 length: 13 residues.

The chain joins TRBV5-1 to TRBJ1-6, with 8 positions matching TRBD1. The CDR3 length is 14 residues. Germline CDR1 and CDR2: SGHRS and YFSETQ. Trimming removed 4 bases from V and 7 bases from J; junction bases left unmatched: 4. The CDR3 coding sequence is TGCGCCAGCAGCCCACAGGGGGAGAATTCACCCCTCCACTTT. It specifies CASSPQGENSPLHF.

This chain joins TRBV19 and TRBJ1-4, with D unresolved. This CDR3 region has 14 residues. Germline lookup yields CDR1 LNHDA and CDR2 SQIVND (reference sequence). The V gene lost 7 bases and the J gene lost 6 bases, with 15 bases spanning the gap. The CDR3 loop is CASTPPRTHEKLFF. The DNA for the CDR3 is TGTGCCAGTACCCCCCCGCGGACTCATGAAAAACTGTTTTTT. Looking up the rest from reference TRBV19 and TRBJ1-4 gives the full variable domain: DGGITQSPKYLFRKEGQNVTLSCEQNLNHDAMYWYRQDPGQGLRLIYYSQIVNDFQKGDIAEGYSVSREKKESFPLTVTSAQKNPTAFYLCASTPPRTHEKLFFGSGTQLSVL.

The V and J genes are TRBV2 and TRBJ2-2; 7 nucleotides agree with TRBD1. There are 15 residues in the CDR3. V was clipped by 6 bases and J by 5 bases; unmatched bases: 9. The germline V gene encodes CDR1 SNHLY and CDR2 FYNNEI. The CDR3 DNA is TGTGCCAGCAGGGAGACAGGGTTGGAAACCGGGGAGCTGTTTTTT. Its protein is CASRETGLETGELFF.

The CDR3: CASTLTEGSYEQYF. CDR3 DNA: TGCGCCAGCACCCTGACAGAAGGGTCCTACGAGCAGTACTTC. The chain is built from TRBV5-1 and TRBJ2-7, with D possibly being TRBD1 (5 bases). This CDR3 comprises 14 residues. Germline V lookup: CDR1 SGHRS, CDR2 YFSETQ. Trimming took off 6 bases at V and 1 base at J, with 14 bases between the two ends.

The chain recombines TRBV27 with TRBJ2-1, with 8 bases that match TRBD2. The V gene end was trimmed by 6 bases and the J gene end by 4 bases; junction bases not matched to a gene: 11. The germline V gene has CDR1 MNHEY and CDR2 SMNVEV (reference sequence). The CDR3 loop spans 16 amino acids. CDR3 in DNA: TGTGCCAGCAGATTGTTGGGCGGGAGGTCTTACAATGAGCAGTTCTTC. It specifies CASRLLGGRSYNEQFF.

The chain carries TRBV5-5 and TRBJ2-7; the D gene is possibly TRBD1 (6 bases). The CDR3 consists of 14 residues. V lost 3 bases and J 4 bases, leaving 14 bases between the germline ends. CDR1 is SGHKS, CDR2 YYEKEE, per germline (reference sequence). The CDR3 DNA follows: TGTGCCAGCAGCTGGACCCAGGGGAGTTACGAGCAGTACTTC. It specifies CASSWTQGSYEQYF.

The chain employs TRBV7-3 and TRBJ2-7, with 8 bases lining up with TRBD2. V lost 1 base to trimming and J lost 5 bases; unmatched junction nucleotides: 4. Per germline, CDR1 SGHTA and CDR2 FQGTGA. The CDR3 runs to 14 residues. CDR3 residues: CASSLRAGVHEQYF. For the CDR3, the DNA is TGTGCCAGCAGCTTAAGAGCGGGGGTCCACGAGCAGTACTTC.

For this clone: Relative to the germline gene, one junction end is altered; a read error may explain this. The chain combines TRBV5-8 with TRBJ2-3, with a possible D match to TRBD1 (7 bases). The germline V gene has CDR1 SGHTS and CDR2 YDEGEE. The CDR3 spans 18 residues. Here the CDR3 reads CASSSGSGLRLGTDTQYF. For the CDR3, the DNA is TGTGCCAGCAGCTCAGGGTCGGGACTTCGCCTGGGGACAGATACGCAGTACTTT.

The chain employs TRBV11-2 and TRBJ2-1; 8 bases agree with TRBD2. CDR1 SGHAT and CDR2 FQNNGV come from the germline V gene. This CDR3 region has 14 residues. V shed 2 bases, J shed 4 bases, and the junction held 1 base outside the gene matches. CDR3 nucleotides: TGTGCCAGCAGCTTAAGCGGGAGTTACAATGAGCAGTTCTTC. It yields the protein CASSLSGSYNEQFF.

Details on this clone: Within the sample, other DNA sequences also encode this same CDR3. The chain combines TRBV5-1 with TRBJ1-4; D might be TRBD1 (5 bases). V gave up 0 bases and J gave up 1 base, with 7 bases separating them. CDR3 length: 15 residues. Germline V lookup: CDR1 SGHRS, CDR2 YFSETQ. The CDR3 loop is CASSLAGGTNEKLFF. The DNA of the CDR3 is TGCGCCAGCAGCTTGGCCGGGGGAACTAATGAAAAACTGTTTTTT.

V usage is TRBV2 and J usage is TRBJ2-3; 7 positions match TRBD2. Germline CDR1 and CDR2: SNHLY and FYNNEI. The CDR3 covers 16 residues. Trimming removed 11 bases from V and 2 bases from J; junction bases left unmatched: 16. The CDR3: CARQGLADIPTDTQYF. The CDR3 DNA reads TGTGCCCGTCAGGGCCTAGCGGACATCCCCACAGATACGCAGTATTTT. Full variable domain (remainder filled in from reference TRBV2 and TRBJ2-3): EPEVTQTPSHQVTQMGQEVILRCVPISNHLYFYWYRQILGQKVEFLVSFYNNEISEKSEIFDDQFSVERPDGSNFTLKIRSTKLEDSAMYFCARQGLADIPTDTQYFGPGTRLTVL.

V usage is TRBV4-1 and J usage is TRBJ1-1; no reliable D call. Germline lookup yields CDR1 MGHRA and CDR2 YSYEKL. The CDR3 spans 16 residues. Trimming removed 1 base from V and 0 bases from J, with 12 bases in between. This chain's CDR3 is CASSQGFYVLNTEAFF. CDR3 nucleotide sequence: TGCGCCAGCAGCCAAGGTTTTTATGTGTTGAACACTGAAGCTTTCTTT.

The J gene is TRBJ1-2, the V gene TRBV9; the D is unclear. Trimming pared 6 bases from V and 6 bases from J, leaving 12 bases between. This CDR3 region has 12 residues. Germline lookup yields CDR1 SGDLS and CDR2 YYNGEE. CDR3 nucleotides: TGTGCCAGCACTCGAGGTCTGGATGGCTACACCTTC. Residues: CASTRGLDGYTF.

This rearrangement joins TRBV7-9 to TRBJ2-5, with D perhaps TRBD2 (6 bases). Trimming took off 3 bases at V and 2 bases at J, with 13 bases between the two ends. CDR3 length equals 15 residues. In germline, CDR1 is SEHNR, CDR2 FQNEAQ (reference sequence). The CDR3: CASSLGGRLQETQYF. CDR3 coding DNA: TGTGCCAGCAGCTTGGGGGGTAGGCTACAAGAGACCCAGTACTTC. The whole variable domain, filled in from reference TRBV7-9 and TRBJ2-5, reads DTGVSQNPRHKITKRGQNVTFRCDPISEHNRLYWYRQTLGQGPEFLTYFQNEAQLEKSRLLSDRFSAERPKGSFSTLEIQRTEQGDSAMYLCASSLGGRLQETQYFGPGTRLLVL.

The chain carries TRBV9 and TRBJ2-2, with a possible D match to TRBD1 (6 bases). The CDR3 has 15 residues. V was pared by 2 bases and J by 4 bases, with 12 bases between. Germline V gene sequence: CDR1 SGDLS, CDR2 YYNGEE. The CDR3 sequence is CASSVGRGSTGELFF. The CDR3 DNA reads as TGTGCCAGCAGCGTTGGCAGGGGCTCCACCGGGGAGCTGTTTTTT. Variable domain in full (rest from reference TRBV9 and TRBJ2-2): DSGVTQTPKHLITATGQRVTLRCSPRSGDLSVYWYQQSLDQGLQFLIQYYNGEERAKGNILERFSAQQFPDLHSELNLSSLELGDSALYFCASSVGRGSTGELFFGEGSRLTVL.

This chain uses TRBV3-1 (or the pseudogene TRBV3-2) with TRBJ1-5; D is unresolved. The CDR3 spans 14 residues. Germline V gives CDR1 LGHDT, CDR2 YNNKEL (reference sequence). Deletions cut 0 bases from V and 9 bases from J, with 12 bases between. In DNA form, the CDR3 reads TGTGCCAGCAGCCAAGACGGTGCCGTACGGCCCCAGCATTTT. Its translation: CASSQDGAVRPQHF.

The genes are TRBV6-5 and TRBJ1-4; D perhaps matches TRBD1 (5 bases). The CDR3 runs to 13 residues. Trimming took off 6 bases at V and 2 bases at J, with 7 bases between the two ends. The V gene's germline CDR1 is MNHEY and CDR2 SVGAGI. The CDR3 region has the DNA TGTGCCAGCAGACGGGGGACTAATGAAAAACTGTTTTTT. Translating gives CASRRGTNEKLFF.